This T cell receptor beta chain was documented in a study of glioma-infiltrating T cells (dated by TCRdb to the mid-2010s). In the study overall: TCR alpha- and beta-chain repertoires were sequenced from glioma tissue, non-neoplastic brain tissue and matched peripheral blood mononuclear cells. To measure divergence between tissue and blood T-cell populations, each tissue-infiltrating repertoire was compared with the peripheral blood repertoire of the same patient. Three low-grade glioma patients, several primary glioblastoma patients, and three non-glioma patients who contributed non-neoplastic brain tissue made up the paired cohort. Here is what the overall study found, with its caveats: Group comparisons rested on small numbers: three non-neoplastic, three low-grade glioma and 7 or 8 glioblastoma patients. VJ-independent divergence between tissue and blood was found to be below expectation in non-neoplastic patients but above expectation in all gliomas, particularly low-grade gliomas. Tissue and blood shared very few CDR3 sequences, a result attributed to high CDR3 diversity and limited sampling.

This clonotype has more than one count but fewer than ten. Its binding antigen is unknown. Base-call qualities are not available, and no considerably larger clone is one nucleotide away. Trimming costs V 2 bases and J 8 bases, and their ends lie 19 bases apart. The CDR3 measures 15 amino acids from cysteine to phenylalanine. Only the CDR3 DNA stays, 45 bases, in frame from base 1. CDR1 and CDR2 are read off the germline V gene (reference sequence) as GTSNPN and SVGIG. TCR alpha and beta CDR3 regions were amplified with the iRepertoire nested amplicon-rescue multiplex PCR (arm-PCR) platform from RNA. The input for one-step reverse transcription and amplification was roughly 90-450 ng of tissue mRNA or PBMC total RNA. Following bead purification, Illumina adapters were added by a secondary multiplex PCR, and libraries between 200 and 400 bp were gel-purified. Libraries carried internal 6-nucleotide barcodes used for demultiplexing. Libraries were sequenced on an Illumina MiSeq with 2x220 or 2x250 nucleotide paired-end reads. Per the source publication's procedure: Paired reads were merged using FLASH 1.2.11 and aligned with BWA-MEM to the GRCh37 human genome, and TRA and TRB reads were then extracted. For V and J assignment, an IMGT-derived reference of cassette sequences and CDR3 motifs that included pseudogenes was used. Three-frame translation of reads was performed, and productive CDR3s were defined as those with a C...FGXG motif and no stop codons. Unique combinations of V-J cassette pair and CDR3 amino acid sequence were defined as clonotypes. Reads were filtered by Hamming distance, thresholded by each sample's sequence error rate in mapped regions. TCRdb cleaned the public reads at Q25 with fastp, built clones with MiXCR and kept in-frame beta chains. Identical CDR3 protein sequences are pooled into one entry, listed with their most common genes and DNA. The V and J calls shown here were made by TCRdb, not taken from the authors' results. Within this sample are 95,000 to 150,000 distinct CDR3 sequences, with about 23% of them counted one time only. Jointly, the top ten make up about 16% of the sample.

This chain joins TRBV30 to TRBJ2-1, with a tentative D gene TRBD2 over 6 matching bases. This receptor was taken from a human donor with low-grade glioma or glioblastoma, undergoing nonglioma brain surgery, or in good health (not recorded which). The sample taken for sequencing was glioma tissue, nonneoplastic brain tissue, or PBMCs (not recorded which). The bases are TGTGCCTGGAGTATAGGAGGGTCTGGAGTGGATGAGCAGTTCTTC. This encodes CAWSIGGSGVDEQFF.